The 26 T cell receptor beta chains presented below share a single source sample, sequenced in a study of cytomegalovirus exposure and HLA in healthy donors. It was with 60 Vbeta and 13 Jbeta primers that the PCR ran. Profiling relied on immunoSEQ multiplex PCR, and the TCRdb table lists in-frame clones only, not all of them. The table has about 160,000 clones, around 84% seen once. The sample comprised PBMCs. These receptor sequences come from a man between 18 and 29 years old in good health and CMV-seropositive.

The V gene is TRBV9, the J gene TRBJ2-2; 9 nucleotides line up with TRBD2. Germline CDR1 reads SGDLS; CDR2 reads YYNGEE. The CDR3 has 17 amino acids. V trimming: 1 base; J trimming: 2 bases; junction bases outside the gene matches: 6. CDR3 sequence (DNA): TGTGCCAGCAGCGTAACGGCGGGGGGGCCAAACACCGGGGAGCTGTTTTTT. Protein sequence: CASSVTAGGPNTGELFF.

This rearrangement joins TRBV12-5 to TRBJ2-1; the match to TRBD2 covers 11 bases. Looked up from germline, CDR1 is LGHNT and CDR2 is FRNRAP. The CDR3 consists of 16 residues. J was trimmed by 5 bases and V by 3 bases; bases with no gene match: 6. Written as DNA, the CDR3 is TGTGCTAGTGGTTTTCACCTAGCGGGGGGCCACAATGAGCAGTTCTTC. Protein: CASGFHLAGGHNEQFF.

The J gene is TRBJ1-1, the V gene TRBV5-6, with no clear D. Per the germline V gene, CDR1 is SGHDT and CDR2 is YYEEEE. CDR3 length: 15 amino acids. V was cut by 2 bases and J by 1 base, with 12 bases left in between. The CDR3 loop is CASSFSPRPNTEAFF. The DNA for the CDR3 is TGTGCCAGCAGCTTTTCGCCGCGGCCGAACACTGAAGCTTTCTTT.

This clone showed up just a few times. This chain uses TRBV5-6 with TRBJ2-2; 13 bases agree with TRBD2. This CDR3 spans 16 amino acids. Germline-derived CDR1 and CDR2 are SGHDT and YYEEEE. V was pared by 3 bases and J by 6 bases, with 5 bases of the junction left unmatched. The CDR3 sequence: CASSYGLAGVSGELFF. In DNA form, the CDR3 reads TGTGCCAGCAGCTACGGACTAGCGGGGGTCTCCGGGGAGCTGTTTTTT.

J is TRBJ1-5 and V is TRBV7-3; 7 bases agree with TRBD1. The CDR3 runs to 17 residues. Per germline, CDR1 SGHTA and CDR2 FQGTGA. V lost 4 bases to trimming and J lost 4 bases; unmatched junction nucleotides: 13. The CDR3 reads CASSSHRGWDLNQPQHF. CDR3 nucleotide sequence: TGTGCCAGCAGCTCCCACAGGGGTTGGGACCTAAATCAGCCCCAGCATTTT.

This chain uses TRBV5-1 with TRBJ2-5, with D perhaps TRBD2 (5 bases). Germline V gives CDR1 SGHRS, CDR2 YFSETQ. V shed 4 bases and J shed 2 bases, with 15 bases lying between them. CDR3 size: 15 residues. The CDR3 here is CASSAWPGKQETQYF. DNA of the CDR3: TGCGCCAGCAGCGCTTGGCCGGGAAAACAAGAGACCCAGTACTTC.

The genes are TRBV18 and TRBJ2-5, with a tentative D call TRBD2 (6 bases). V lost 2 bases and J lost 4, with 17 bases in between. The CDR3 loop spans 16 amino acids. Germline loops: CDR1 KGHSH, CDR2 LQKENI. The CDR3 loop reads CASSPGGVRASETQYF. The CDR3 region has the DNA TGTGCCAGCTCACCAGGCGGGGTGAGGGCCTCAGAGACCCAGTACTTC.

The chain uses TRBV6-5 and TRBJ2-3; no reliable D call. V was shortened by 6 bases and J by 1 base, with 14 bases between the two germline ends. Germline V gene sequence: CDR1 MNHEY, CDR2 SVGAGI. The CDR3 has 15 residues. CDR3: CASRTSARGTDTQYF. The CDR3 bases are TGTGCCAGCAGAACATCCGCACGGGGCACAGATACGCAGTATTTT.

The chain employs TRBV5-4 and TRBJ1-6; 7 bases fit TRBD1. The V gene's germline CDR1 is SGHNT and CDR2 YYREEE (reference sequence). Losses at the gene ends were 5 bases for V and 4 bases for J; bases not matched to a gene: 9. The CDR3 contains 16 residues. The CDR3 loop is CASSLPDREYNSPLHF. DNA for the CDR3: TGTGCCAGCAGTTTACCCGACAGGGAGTATAATTCACCCCTCCACTTT.

The chain combines TRBV7-2 with TRBJ2-5; 10 nucleotides match TRBD1. Germline V lookup: CDR1 SGHTA, CDR2 FQGNSA. J lost 5 bases, V lost 0 bases, and 3 bases had no gene match. The CDR3 extends over 15 amino acids. The CDR3 nucleotides are TGTGCCAGCAGCTTAGCAGGACAGGGGGACGAGACCCAGTACTTC. This translates into CASSLAGQGDETQYF.

This clone has more than one count but fewer than ten. The J gene is TRBJ1-5, the V gene TRBV5-6, with D possibly TRBD1 on 5 matching bases. This CDR3 has 15 amino acids. Germline V gene data show CDR1 as SGHDT and CDR2 as YYEEEE. Trimming cost V 4 bases and J 4 bases, with 15 bases left between them. CDR3 in amino acids: CASSPGGFRNQPQHF. Here the CDR3 DNA reads TGTGCCAGCAGCCCCGGGGGTTTTAGGAATCAGCCCCAGCATTTT.

This clone was detected once. The chain has TRBV9 and TRBJ1-2; D is possibly TRBD1 (5 bases). The CDR3 totals 18 residues. Germline lookup yields CDR1 SGDLS and CDR2 YYNGEE. V lost 4 bases, J lost 5 bases, and 27 bases lay in between. In nucleotides, the CDR3 is TGTGCCAGCAGCTCTTATCGTCTCGGGGGATCTTCAGGATATGGCTACACCTTC. This gives the protein CASSSYRLGGSSGYGYTF.

With respect to this clone: One junction end does not reproduce the germline sequence, and a read error may be involved. The V and J genes are TRBV6-6 and TRBJ2-6; perhaps TRBD1 as D (5 bases). Germline assignment: CDR1 MNHNY and CDR2 SVGAGI (reference sequence). The CDR3 runs 13 residues. The CDR3 DNA follows: TGTGCCAGCACGAGAGTTGGGGCCAACGGCCTGACTTTC. Protein: CASTRVGANGLTF.

The chain couples TRBV19 to TRBJ2-1; TRBD2 matches at 11 bases. The CDR3 runs 17 residues. Per germline, CDR1 LNHDA and CDR2 SQIVND (reference sequence). The trim removed 3 bases at V and 7 bases at J, leaving 11 bases unmatched. CDR3 bases: TGTGCCAGTAGTATGGTTTGGCTAGCGGGGGGCGGTAATGAGCAGTTCTTC. It encodes CASSMVWLAGGGNEQFF.

This clone was counted a single time. V usage is TRBV2 and J usage is TRBJ2-2; no clear D. The CDR3 is 14 residues long. Trimming took off 6 bases at V and 1 base at J, with 9 bases between the two ends. Germline CDR1 and CDR2: SNHLY and FYNNEI. The CDR3 coding sequence is TGTGCCAGCAGCCCGAGTTTGAACACCGGGGAGCTGTTTTTT. Amino acid sequence: CASSPSLNTGELFF. The entire variable domain, with the rest obtained from reference TRBV2 and TRBJ2-2, is as follows: EPEVTQTPSHQVTQMGQEVILRCVPISNHLYFYWYRQILGQKVEFLVSFYNNEISEKSEIFDDQFSVERPDGSNFTLKIRSTKLEDSAMYFCASSPSLNTGELFFGEGSRLTVL.

The chain recombines TRBV10-1 with TRBJ2-7; 9 bases agree with TRBD1. The junction had 9 bases not matched to a gene; V was cut back by 7 bases and J by 5 bases. This CDR3 spans 14 amino acids. Germline loops: CDR1 WNHNN, CDR2 SYGVQD (reference sequence). The CDR3 here is CASIPQGAMNEQYF. The CDR3 DNA follows: TGCGCCAGCATCCCACAGGGGGCGATGAACGAGCAGTACTTC.

V and J are TRBV6-1 and TRBJ1-5; tentatively, D is TRBD1 (5 bases). Germline V gene sequence: CDR1 MNHNS, CDR2 SASEGT. The V end was cut by 6 bases, the J end by 4 bases, with 16 bases between. This CDR3 is 15 amino acids long. The CDR3 is CASRGDLIGNQPQHF. CDR3 nucleotides: TGTGCCAGCAGGGGGGACTTAATAGGGAATCAGCCCCAGCATTTT.

The J gene is TRBJ2-7, the V gene TRBV18, with 11 bases identical to TRBD1. The germline CDR1 and CDR2 sequences are KGHSH and LQKENI. The CDR3 is made up of 15 amino acids. V lost 5 bases and J lost 2; bases outside the gene matches: 5. CDR3 sequence reads: CASSVPGQGAYEQYF. CDR3 nucleotides: TGTGCCAGCTCAGTGCCGGGACAGGGGGCCTACGAGCAGTACTTC.

V gene TRBV25-1 combines with J gene TRBJ1-1; D is possibly TRBD1 (6 bases). This CDR3 region has 15 residues. V lost 4 bases to trimming and J lost 11 bases, with 23 bases between them. In germline, CDR1 is MGHDK, CDR2 SYGVNS. The CDR3 reads CASSGHREGELGAFF. The CDR3 DNA sequence: TGTGCCAGCAGTGGGCACAGGGAGGGGGAACTTGGGGCTTTCTTT.

This clone was counted a single time. The rearrangement links TRBV28 to TRBJ1-2; 7 bases agree with TRBD1. The germline CDR1 and CDR2 sequences are MDHEN and SYDVKM. The CDR3 consists of 14 residues. With 2 bases clipped from V and 0 bases from J, the junction kept 0 bases outside the gene matches. The CDR3 DNA follows: TGTGCCAGCAGTTTAACAGGGGCTAACTATGGCTACACCTTC. It specifies CASSLTGANYGYTF.

The rearrangement links TRBV7-9 to TRBJ1-2; D unclear. The CDR3 contains 12 residues. V lost 7 bases, J lost 1 base, and 7 bases lay in between. Germline values: CDR1 SEHNR, CDR2 FQNEAQ (reference sequence). The CDR3 reads CASNSYNYGYTF. Here the CDR3 DNA reads TGTGCCAGCAATTCCTATAACTATGGCTACACCTTC.

This clone was counted between two and nine times. The chain couples TRBV16 to TRBJ1-3; TRBD1 matches at 8 bases. The CDR3 spans 17 residues. V was pared by 0 bases and J by 3 bases, with 7 bases of the junction left unmatched. The germline V gene encodes CDR1 KGHSY and CDR2 FQNENV. CDR3 DNA sequence: TGTGCCAGCAGCCAATCCGCGGACAGGGCCTTTGGAAACACCATATATTTT. Translation gives CASSQSADRAFGNTIYF.

The genes are TRBV9 and TRBJ1-2; D remains ambiguous. V was shortened by 0 bases and J by 4 bases, with 16 bases between the two germline ends. The CDR3 covers 16 residues. Germline loops: CDR1 SGDLS, CDR2 YYNGEE. The CDR3 region has the DNA TGTGCCAGCAGCGTAGAGTCGGGGAACTTCTTCTATGGCTACACCTTC. The encoded protein is CASSVESGNFFYGYTF.

The gene calls are TRBV5-1 and TRBJ1-2, with D possibly TRBD1 on 6 matching bases. CDR3 length: 13 amino acids. The ends were cut back, 0 bases at V and 6 bases at J, with 9 bases in the middle. CDR1 SGHRS and CDR2 YFSETQ come from the germline V gene. The CDR3, as DNA: TGCGCCAGCAGCTTGGACAGGGCAAATGGCTACACCTTC. This codes for CASSLDRANGYTF.

The J gene is TRBJ2-1, the V gene TRBV6-5, with D possibly TRBD1 on 5 matching bases. V was trimmed by 0 bases and J by 5 bases, leaving 11 bases between them. CDR3 size: 15 residues. Germline V gives CDR1 MNHEY, CDR2 SVGAGI. The CDR3 coding sequence is TGTGCCAGCAGTTACTCGGGGCAGGTAAACAATGAGCAGTTCTTC. It translates to CASSYSGQVNNEQFF.

V and J are TRBV6-5 and TRBJ1-3, with D perhaps matching TRBD1 (6 bases). V was cut by 10 bases and J by 4 bases, with 17 bases left in between. The CDR3 is 14 amino acids. The germline gives CDR1 MNHEY, CDR2 SVGAGI. The CDR3 region is CATQDQGRGNTIYF. The CDR3 nucleotides are TGTGCCACCCAAGACCAGGGGAGAGGAAACACCATATATTTT.